The 30 T cell receptor beta chains reported below all come from one sample, sequenced in a study of T cell repertoires in cytomegalovirus infection. Using its own MiXCR run on the reads, TCRdb lists one record per CDR3 protein. The sample holds under 850,000 distinct CDR3 sequences, approximately 34% seen once. Sequenced sample: PBMCs. These receptors were obtained from a human donor in good health (CMV status not recorded). Some clones in this sample may be carry-over from other donors' samples.

This chain joins TRBV11-1 and TRBJ2-3; D uncertain. The CDR3 has 12 amino acids. Trimming removed 4 bases from V and 7 bases from J, with 9 bases in between. Germline V gene sequence: CDR1 SGHAT, CDR2 FQDESV (reference sequence). The CDR3: CASSSDSYTQYF. The CDR3 nucleotides read TGTGCCAGCAGCTCCGACTCGTATACGCAGTATTTT.

The V and J genes are TRBV29-1 and TRBJ1-4; 9 bases align to TRBD1. With V trimmed by 6 bases and J by 8 bases, 7 bases remained unmatched. This CDR3 is built from 13 residues. Germline assignment: CDR1 SQVTM and CDR2 ANQGSEA. CDR3 in amino acids: CSVPDRGSEKLFF. The CDR3 DNA sequence: TGCAGCGTCCCAGACAGGGGGTCGGAAAAACTGTTTTTT.

This clonotype was found a few times. The chain uses TRBV14 and TRBJ2-7; D gene ambiguous. The V end lost 0 bases, the J end lost 3 bases, and 21 bases lay between the germline ends. This CDR3 comprises 18 residues. Germline lookup yields CDR1 SGHDN and CDR2 FVKESK. The CDR3: CASSQEVEWGGFRYEQYF. CDR3 DNA: TGTGCCAGCAGCCAAGAAGTTGAATGGGGTGGGTTCCGCTACGAGCAGTACTTC.

This clonotype was detected only a few times. The rearrangement uses TRBV28 and TRBJ1-3, with a possible D match to TRBD1 (6 bases). V was pared by 1 base and J by 0 bases, with 16 bases between. The germline CDR1 and CDR2 sequences are MDHEN and SYDVKM. The CDR3 runs to 18 residues. In DNA form, the CDR3 reads TGTGCCAGCAGTTTATTCGGGGGCCCTCAGAGCTCTGGAAACACCATATATTTT. It is translated as CASSLFGGPQSSGNTIYF.

The chain carries TRBV10-3 and TRBJ1-3; tentative D call: TRBD1 (5 bases). Germline CDR1 ENHRY, CDR2 SYGVKD. This CDR3 has 13 amino acids. The V gene lost 5 bases and the J gene lost 4 bases, with 9 bases spanning the gap. CDR3 amino acids: CAISRDPGNTIYF. The CDR3 DNA follows: TGTGCCATCAGTAGGGACCCCGGAAACACCATATATTTT.

The V gene is TRBV2, the J gene TRBJ2-6, with no clear D. CDR1 is SNHLY, CDR2 FYNNEI, per germline. The CDR3 length is 17 residues. Trimming took 1 base from V and 4 from J, leaving 14 bases between them. The CDR3 coding sequence is TGTGCCAGCAGTGAAGTCAGGTTCTTTGAGGGGGCCAACGTCCTGACTTTC. Its translation is CASSEVRFFEGANVLTF.

In DNA form, the CDR3 reads TGTGCCAGCAGTTTACAGGCACAGGTTAATTCACCCCTCCACTTT. This codes for CASSLQAQVNSPLHF. The genes are TRBV27 and TRBJ1-6; maybe TRBD1 (5 bases). Trimming removed 2 bases from V and 6 bases from J, with 11 bases in between. This CDR3 spans 15 amino acids. CDR1 is MNHEY, CDR2 SMNVEV, per germline (reference sequence).

V is TRBV19 and J is TRBJ2-2; no definite D call. Germline V gene sequence: CDR1 LNHDA, CDR2 SQIVND (reference sequence). Trimming left V 10 bases short and J 0 bases short, with 6 bases between. CDR3 length: 12 amino acids. The chain's CDR3 is CATDTNTGELFF. CDR3 nucleotides: TGTGCCACCGACACGAACACCGGGGAGCTGTTTTTT.

This clonotype was found a few times. This chain links TRBV27 with TRBJ2-3; D gene unclear. The CDR3 is 11 residues long. V was clipped by 10 bases and J by 8 bases, with 13 bases between them. Germline assignment: CDR1 MNHEY and CDR2 SMNVEV (reference sequence). CDR3 in amino acids: CATGRLATQYF. The CDR3 DNA follows: TGTGCCACCGGGCGGTTGGCTACGCAGTATTTT.

Worth noting for this clonotype: Likely a read error: the CDR3 ends without its conserved phenylalanine or tryptophan. The chain recombines TRBV29-1 with TRBJ2-5, with 12 nucleotides matching TRBD2. This CDR3 is 14 amino acids long. V trimming: 6 bases; J trimming: 5 bases; junction bases outside the gene matches: 7. Germline V CDR1 and CDR2: SQVTM, ANQGSEA. DNA of the CDR3: TGCAGCGTCAGGCGGGGGACTAGCGGGGAGACCCAGTACTTA. It encodes CSVRRGTSGETQYL.

This clonotype was seen only a few times. This rearrangement joins TRBV12-3 or TRBV12-4 to TRBJ1-6, with D unclear. V lost 1 base to trimming and J lost 5 bases, with 6 bases between them. The CDR3 extends over 14 amino acids. In nucleotides, the CDR3 is TGTGCCAGCAGTTTAGGGGTAAATAATTCACCCCTCCACTTT. Its translation: CASSLGVNNSPLHF.

This clonotype was recorded only once. J is TRBJ2-7 and V is TRBV18, with D tentatively TRBD2 (5 bases). The CDR3 covers 14 residues. CDR1 and CDR2 from the germline V gene are KGHSH and LQKENI. Trimming left V 3 bases short and J 3 bases short, with 12 bases between. In DNA, the CDR3 is TGTGCCAGCTCACCCGGGAAGGGTCACTACGAGCAGTACTTC. This codes for CASSPGKGHYEQYF.

This clonotype was found a few times. CDR3 sequence: CASSLVGLAKNIQYF. The CDR3 nucleotides are TGTGCCAGCAGTTTGGTCGGCCTAGCCAAAAACATTCAGTACTTC. The chain is built from TRBV28 and TRBJ2-4, with D hard to call. This CDR3 is built from 15 residues. The V gene lost 3 bases and the J gene lost 0 bases, with 9 bases spanning the gap. CDR1 MDHEN and CDR2 SYDVKM come from the germline V gene.

CDR3 bases: TGTGCCAGCGCCACAGGAAACTATGGCTACACCTTC. It codes for CASATGNYGYTF. The chain uses TRBV27 and TRBJ1-2; the D gene is possibly TRBD1 (5 bases). The CDR3 totals 12 residues. Trimming removed 8 bases at V and 2 bases at J, with 9 bases between. Looked up from germline, CDR1 is MNHEY and CDR2 is SMNVEV (reference sequence).

The chain has TRBV6-2 or TRBV6-3 and TRBJ1-5; D uncertain. Per germline, CDR1 MNHEY and CDR2 SVGEGT. The CDR3 length is 16 residues. The V gene lost 2 bases and the J gene lost 0 bases, with 11 bases spanning the gap. The CDR3 sequence: CASSYQPRSSNQPQHF. As DNA, the CDR3 is TGTGCCAGCAGTTACCAGCCCCGAAGTAGCAATCAGCCCCAGCATTTT.

The CDR3, as DNA: TGTGCCAGCAGTTTATTGGCTAGCGGGAGTACTAATGAGCAGTTCTTC. Protein: CASSLLASGSTNEQFF. V and J are TRBV28 and TRBJ2-1, with TRBD2 matching 10 bases. Germline V gives CDR1 MDHEN, CDR2 SYDVKM. V trimming: 1 base; J trimming: 7 bases; junction bases outside the gene matches: 7. The length of the CDR3 is 16 residues. Together with reference TRBV28 and TRBJ2-1, the CDR3 gives the full variable domain: DVKVTQSSRYLVKRTGEKVFLECVQDMDHENMFWYRQDPGLGLRLIYFSYDVKMKEKGDIPEGYSVSREKKERFSLILESASTNQTSMYLCASSLLASGSTNEQFFGPGTRLTVL.

This clonotype was seen at least ten times. The chain carries TRBV7-2 and TRBJ2-1; D is unresolved. The V and J ends lost 1 base and 6 bases respectively, with 10 bases between them. CDR3 length equals 14 residues. From germline, CDR1 is SGHTA and CDR2 FQGNSA. CDR3 nucleotides: TGTGCCAGCAGCTTAGACGGCGTTCGCAATGAGCAGTTCTTC. It translates to CASSLDGVRNEQFF.

This clonotype was found many times. The rearrangement uses TRBV12-3 or TRBV12-4 and TRBJ1-4; perhaps TRBD1 as D (6 bases). V was pared by 6 bases and J by 2 bases, with 19 bases between. The CDR3 loop spans 17 amino acids. The CDR3 here is CASSSPMTGLTNEKLFF. DNA for the CDR3: TGTGCCAGCAGCTCCCCCATGACAGGACTGACTAATGAAAAACTGTTTTTT.

In the case of this clonotype: The junction departs from germline at one end; a sequencing error may be responsible. The gene calls are TRBV7-2 and TRBJ1-4; perhaps TRBD1 as D (5 bases). The germline CDR1 and CDR2 sequences are SGHTA and FQGNSA. The CDR3 is 16 residues long. The CDR3 loop is CVSSLLETATNEKLFF. The CDR3 DNA reads as TGTGTCAGCAGCTTATTGGAGACAGCAACTAATGAAAAACTGTTTTTT.

The chain uses TRBV10-2 and TRBJ2-5, with a possible D match to TRBD2 (6 bases). The length of the CDR3 is 11 residues. V dropped 10 bases and J dropped 5 bases, with 11 bases sitting between them. The germline gives CDR1 WSHSY, CDR2 SAAADI. DNA for the CDR3: TGCGCCACCCTGGGGGGTGAGACCCAGTACTTC. Residues: CATLGGETQYF.

The rearrangement uses TRBV19 and TRBJ2-7; the D gene could be TRBD1 or TRBD2 (6 bases each). V lost 4 bases and J 5 bases, leaving 12 bases between the germline ends. Germline V lookup: CDR1 LNHDA, CDR2 SQIVND (reference sequence). This CDR3 has 13 amino acids. The CDR3 region has the DNA TGTGCCAGTAGTAAAGGGGGGACAAACGAGCAGTACTTC. This translates into CASSKGGTNEQYF. Full variable domain (outside the CDR3, taken from reference TRBV19 and TRBJ2-7): DGGITQSPKYLFRKEGQNVTLSCEQNLNHDAMYWYRQDPGQGLRLIYYSQIVNDFQKGDIAEGYSVSREKKESFPLTVTSAQKNPTAFYLCASSKGGTNEQYFGPGTRLTVT.

The chain is built from TRBV7-9 and TRBJ2-1, with 10 bases that match TRBD2. With 5 bases clipped from V and 4 bases from J, the junction kept 8 bases outside the gene matches. CDR3 length equals 16 residues. CDR1 SEHNR and CDR2 FQNEAQ come from the germline V gene (reference sequence). The CDR3 here is CASSPLGLAPYNEQFF. As DNA, the CDR3 is TGTGCCAGCAGCCCGTTGGGACTAGCGCCGTACAATGAGCAGTTCTTC.

J is TRBJ2-7 and V is TRBV7-8, with no clear D. The V end was cut by 6 bases, the J end by 2 bases, with 17 bases between. The germline gives CDR1 SGHVS, CDR2 FQNEAQ. The CDR3 covers 15 residues. CDR3 DNA sequence: TGTGCCAGCAGTCACCGGTTTGACTCAGCCTACGAGCAGTACTTC. It translates to CASSHRFDSAYEQYF.

This clonotype has just a few counts. This chain links TRBV7-2 with TRBJ1-1, with D uncertain. V gave up 5 bases and J gave up 6 bases, with 13 bases separating them. CDR1 and CDR2 from the germline V gene are SGHTA and FQGNSA. The CDR3 spans 13 residues. CDR3 bases: TGTGCCAGCAGCGGCGGCCGGCTAGCTGAAGCTTTCTTT. Its protein is CASSGGRLAEAFF.

The chain couples TRBV5-6 to TRBJ1-2; possible D gene TRBD1, 5 bases. Deletions cut 4 bases from V and 4 bases from J, with 17 bases between. CDR3 size: 15 residues. CDR1 and CDR2 (germline): SGHDT, YYEEEE. This CDR3 reads CASSRRRRGIYGYTF. CDR3 DNA sequence: TGTGCCAGCAGCCGCCGTCGACGGGGGATCTATGGCTACACCTTC.

This clonotype was counted between two and nine times. The chain couples TRBV7-2 to TRBJ2-1; D is possibly TRBD1 (5 bases). Per germline, CDR1 SGHTA and CDR2 FQGNSA. V dropped 5 bases and J dropped 2 bases, with 13 bases sitting between them. The CDR3 sequence is 15 residues long. CDR3 protein: CASSLQGATYNEQFF. The DNA of the CDR3 is TGTGCCAGCAGCCTCCAAGGGGCGACCTACAATGAGCAGTTCTTC.

The sample holds many counts of this clonotype. This chain joins TRBV7-2 and TRBJ1-4; D call uncertain. The CDR3 has 14 residues. V lost 3 bases and J 7 bases, leaving 12 bases between the germline ends. Per the germline V gene, CDR1 is SGHTA and CDR2 is FQGNSA. DNA of the CDR3: TGTGCCAGCAGCTTTGGTGTTCGAGGTGAAAAACTGTTTTTT. Amino acids: CASSFGVRGEKLFF.

The gene calls are TRBV7-3 and TRBJ2-1; TRBD2 matches 9 bases. V was pared by 4 bases and J by 3 bases, with 7 bases of the junction left unmatched. The germline V gene has CDR1 SGHTA and CDR2 FQGTGA. This CDR3 is built from 16 residues. The CDR3 region is CASSSERGALYNEQFF. Written as DNA, the CDR3 is TGTGCCAGCAGCTCCGAGCGGGGGGCCCTCTACAATGAGCAGTTCTTC.

This clonotype came up once. The chain is built from TRBV20-1 and TRBJ1-2; 7 bases map to TRBD1. With 8 bases clipped from V and 3 bases from J, the junction kept 15 bases outside the gene matches. There are 15 residues in the CDR3. Germline-derived CDR1 and CDR2 are DFQATT and SNEGSKA (reference sequence). CDR3 residues: CSSPPRTGQHYGYTF. The CDR3, as DNA: TGCAGTTCCCCCCCTCGGACAGGCCAGCACTATGGCTACACCTTC.

The V call is TRBV24-1, the J call TRBJ2-5; D might be TRBD1 (6 bases). Germline V CDR1 and CDR2: KGHDR, SFDVKD. The CDR3 spans 14 residues. V lost 9 bases, J lost 2 bases, and 15 bases lay in between. CDR3 in DNA: TGTGCCACCGGAGGAAGGACAGCACAAGAGACCCAGTACTTC. Translation gives CATGGRTAQETQYF.